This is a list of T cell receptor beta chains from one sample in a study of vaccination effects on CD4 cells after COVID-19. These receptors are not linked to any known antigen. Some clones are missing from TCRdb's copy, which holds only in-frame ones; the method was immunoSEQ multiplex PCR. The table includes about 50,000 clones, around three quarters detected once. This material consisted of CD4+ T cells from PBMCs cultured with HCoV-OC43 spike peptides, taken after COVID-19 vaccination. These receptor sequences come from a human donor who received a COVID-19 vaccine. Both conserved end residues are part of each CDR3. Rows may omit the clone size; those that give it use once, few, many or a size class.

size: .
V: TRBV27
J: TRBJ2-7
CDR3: CASSFLGSGHEQYF

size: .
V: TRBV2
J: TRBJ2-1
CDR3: CASSEWDRRSYNEQFF

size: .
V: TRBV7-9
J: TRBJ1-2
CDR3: CASSWTGLNYGYTF

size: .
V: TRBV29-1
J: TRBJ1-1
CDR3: CSVLQDGNTEAFF

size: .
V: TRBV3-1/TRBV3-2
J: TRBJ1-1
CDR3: CATRQGSFTEAFF

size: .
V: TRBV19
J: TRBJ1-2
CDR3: CASSKPEGTLYGYTF

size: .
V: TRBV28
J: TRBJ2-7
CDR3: CASSFLAGVNEQYF

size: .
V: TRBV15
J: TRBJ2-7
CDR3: CATSSLTGSYEQYF

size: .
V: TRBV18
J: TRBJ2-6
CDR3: CASSPGATTSGANVLTF

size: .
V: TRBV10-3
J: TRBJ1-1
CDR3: CAISQQVPDTEAFF

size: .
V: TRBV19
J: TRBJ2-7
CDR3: CASSVGGTSGVYEQYF

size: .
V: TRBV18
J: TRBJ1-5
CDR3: CASSPSSGGLGTPNQPQHF

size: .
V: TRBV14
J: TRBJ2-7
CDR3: CASSQLTGRGEQYF

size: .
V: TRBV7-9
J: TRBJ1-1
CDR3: CASSSPPLDLNTEAFF

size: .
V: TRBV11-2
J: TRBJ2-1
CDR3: CASSFLRPDNEQFF

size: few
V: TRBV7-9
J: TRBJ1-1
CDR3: CASSSQGGTEAFF

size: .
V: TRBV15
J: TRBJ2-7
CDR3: CATSPRLAGRYEQYF

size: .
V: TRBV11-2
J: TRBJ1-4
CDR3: CASSYRGQLFF

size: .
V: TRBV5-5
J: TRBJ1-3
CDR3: CASSLDRAFSGNTIYF

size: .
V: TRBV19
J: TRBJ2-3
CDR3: CASTGYQRDTQYF

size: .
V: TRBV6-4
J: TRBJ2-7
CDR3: CASSPDLSSYEQYF

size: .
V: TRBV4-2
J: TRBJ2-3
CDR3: CASSPGAGLGTDTQYF

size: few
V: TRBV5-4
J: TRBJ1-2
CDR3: CASSLMASLNYGYTF

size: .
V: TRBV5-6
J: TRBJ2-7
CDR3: CASSLGPGTPYEQYF

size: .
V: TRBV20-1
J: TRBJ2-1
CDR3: CSAEPGDEQFF

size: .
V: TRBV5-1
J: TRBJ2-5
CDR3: CASSRRDREIQETQYF

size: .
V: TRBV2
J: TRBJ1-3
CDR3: CASSAEGNTIYF

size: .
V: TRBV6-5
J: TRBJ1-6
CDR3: CASREALDSPLHF

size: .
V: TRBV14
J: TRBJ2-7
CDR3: CASSQVTHEQYF

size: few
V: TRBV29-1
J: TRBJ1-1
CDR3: CSVGRMNTEAFF

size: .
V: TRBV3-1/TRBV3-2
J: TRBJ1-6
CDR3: CASSQWTGNNSPLHF

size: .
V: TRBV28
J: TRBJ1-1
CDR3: CASSFQPGQGGFF

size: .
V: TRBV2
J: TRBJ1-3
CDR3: CASGASLSGNTIYF

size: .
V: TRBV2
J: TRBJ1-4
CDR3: CASSSQGGNEKLFF

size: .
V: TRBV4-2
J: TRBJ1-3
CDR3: CASSQEGRIGNTIYF

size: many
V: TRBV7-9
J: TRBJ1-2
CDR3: CASTREKAGGGYGYTF

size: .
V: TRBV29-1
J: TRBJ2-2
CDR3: CSVGRQSDTGELFF

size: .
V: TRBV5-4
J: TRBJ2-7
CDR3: CASSLGGGSSYEQYF

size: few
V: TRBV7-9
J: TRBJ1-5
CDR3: CASSLIQPQHF

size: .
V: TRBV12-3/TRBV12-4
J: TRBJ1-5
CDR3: CASSLGGGQPQHF

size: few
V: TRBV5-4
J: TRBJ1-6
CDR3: CASSRGDRVGSPLHF

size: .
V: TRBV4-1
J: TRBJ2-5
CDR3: CASSQGRGTGQETQYF

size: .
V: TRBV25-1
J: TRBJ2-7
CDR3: CASRVTDYEQYF

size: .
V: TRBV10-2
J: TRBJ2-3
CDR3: CASSRQGVDTQYF

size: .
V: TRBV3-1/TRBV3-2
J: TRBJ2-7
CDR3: CASSLRTGASSGRKYF

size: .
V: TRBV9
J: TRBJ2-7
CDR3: CASSVGSVNSYEQYF